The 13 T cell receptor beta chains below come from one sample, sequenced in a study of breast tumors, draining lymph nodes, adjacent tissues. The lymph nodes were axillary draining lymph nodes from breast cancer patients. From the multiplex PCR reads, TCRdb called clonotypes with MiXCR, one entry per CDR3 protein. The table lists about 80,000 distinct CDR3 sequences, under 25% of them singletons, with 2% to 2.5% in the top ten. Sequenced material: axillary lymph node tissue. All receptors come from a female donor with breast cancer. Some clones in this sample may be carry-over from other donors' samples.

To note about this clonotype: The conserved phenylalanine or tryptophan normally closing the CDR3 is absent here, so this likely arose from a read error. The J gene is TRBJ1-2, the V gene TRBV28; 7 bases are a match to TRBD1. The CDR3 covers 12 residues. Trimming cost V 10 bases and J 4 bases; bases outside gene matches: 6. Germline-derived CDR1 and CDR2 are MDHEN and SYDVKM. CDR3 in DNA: TGTGCCACCTTGGGACAGAGCTATGGCTACACCCTC. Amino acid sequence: CATLGQSYGYTL.

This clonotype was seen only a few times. For the CDR3, the DNA is TGTGCTAGTGCCCTTTTACCGGGACAGCTAGCCAAAAACATTCAGTACTTC. This sequence encodes CASALLPGQLAKNIQYF. The V call is TRBV12-5, the J call TRBJ2-4; 7 bases are a match to TRBD1. This CDR3 is 17 amino acids long. CDR1 is LGHNT, CDR2 FRNRAP, per germline. The trim removed 7 bases at V and 0 bases at J, leaving 12 bases unmatched.

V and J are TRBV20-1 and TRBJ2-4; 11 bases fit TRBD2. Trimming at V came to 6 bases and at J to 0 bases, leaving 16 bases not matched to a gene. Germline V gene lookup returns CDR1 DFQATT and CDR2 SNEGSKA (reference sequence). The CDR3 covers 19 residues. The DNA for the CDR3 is TGCAGTGCCGAAATCGCGCCGACTAGCGGGGTTCTAGCCAAAAACATTCAGTACTTC. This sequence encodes CSAEIAPTSGVLAKNIQYF.

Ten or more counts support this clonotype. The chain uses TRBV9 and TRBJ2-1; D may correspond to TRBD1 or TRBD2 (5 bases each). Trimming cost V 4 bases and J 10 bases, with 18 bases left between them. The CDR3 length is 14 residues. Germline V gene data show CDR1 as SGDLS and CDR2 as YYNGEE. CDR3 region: CASSLGERGREQFF. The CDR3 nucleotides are TGTGCCAGCAGCCTAGGGGAACGAGGGCGGGAGCAGTTCTTC.

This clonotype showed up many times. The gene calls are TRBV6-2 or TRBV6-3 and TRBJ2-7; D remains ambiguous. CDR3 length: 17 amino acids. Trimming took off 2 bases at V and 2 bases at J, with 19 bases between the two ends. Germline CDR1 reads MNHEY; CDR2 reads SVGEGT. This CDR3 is CASSYITLGVRTYEQYF. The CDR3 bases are TGTGCCAGCAGTTACATCACACTGGGTGTTAGAACCTACGAGCAGTACTTC.

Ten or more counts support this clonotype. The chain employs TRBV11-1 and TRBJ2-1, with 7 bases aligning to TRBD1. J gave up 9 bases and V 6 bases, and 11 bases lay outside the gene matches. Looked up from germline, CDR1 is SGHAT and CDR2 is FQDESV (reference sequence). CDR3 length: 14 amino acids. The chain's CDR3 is CASRLNRGESEQFF. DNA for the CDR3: TGTGCCAGCAGATTAAACAGGGGAGAGAGTGAGCAGTTCTTC. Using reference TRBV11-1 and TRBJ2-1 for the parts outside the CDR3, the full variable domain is EAEVAQSPRYKITEKSQAVAFWCDPISGHATLYWYRQILGQGPELLVQFQDESVVDDSQLPKDRFSAERLKGVDSTLKIQPAELGDSAMYLCASRLNRGESEQFFGPGTRLTVL.

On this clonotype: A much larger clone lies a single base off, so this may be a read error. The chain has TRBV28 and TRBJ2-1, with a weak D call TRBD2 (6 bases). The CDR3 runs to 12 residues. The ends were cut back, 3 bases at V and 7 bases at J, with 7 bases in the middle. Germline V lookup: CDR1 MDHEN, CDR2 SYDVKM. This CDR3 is CASSLGRNEQFF. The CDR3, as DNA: TGTGCCAGCAGTTTGGGGAGGAATGAGCAGTTCTTC.

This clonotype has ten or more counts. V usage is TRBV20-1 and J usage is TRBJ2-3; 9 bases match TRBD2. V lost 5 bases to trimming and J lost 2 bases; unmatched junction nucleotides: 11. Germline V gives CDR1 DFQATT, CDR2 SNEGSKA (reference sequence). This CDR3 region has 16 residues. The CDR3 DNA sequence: TGCAGTGCTCACACGACTAGCGGCCTTCTCACAGATACGCAGTATTTT. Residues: CSAHTTSGLLTDTQYF.

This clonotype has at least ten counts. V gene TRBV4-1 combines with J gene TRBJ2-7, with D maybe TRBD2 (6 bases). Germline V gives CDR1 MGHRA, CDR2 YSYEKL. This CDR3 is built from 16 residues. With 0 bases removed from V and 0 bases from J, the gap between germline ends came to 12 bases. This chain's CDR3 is CASSQDSAGSSYEQYF. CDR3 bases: TGCGCCAGCAGCCAAGATAGTGCGGGGAGCTCCTACGAGCAGTACTTC.

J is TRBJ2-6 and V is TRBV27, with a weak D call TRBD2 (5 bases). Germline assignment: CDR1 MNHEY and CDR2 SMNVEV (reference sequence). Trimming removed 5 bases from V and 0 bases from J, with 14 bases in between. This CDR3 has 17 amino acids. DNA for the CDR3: TGTGCCAGCAGTCCTAAAACGGGGTACTCTGGGGCCAACGTCCTGACTTTC. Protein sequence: CASSPKTGYSGANVLTF. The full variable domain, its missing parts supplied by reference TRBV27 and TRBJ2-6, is EAQVTQNPRYLITVTGKKLTVTCSQNMNHEYMSWYRQDPGLGLRQIYYSMNVEVTDKGDVPEGYKVSRKEKRNFPLILESPSPNQTSLYFCASSPKTGYSGANVLTFGAGSRLTVL.

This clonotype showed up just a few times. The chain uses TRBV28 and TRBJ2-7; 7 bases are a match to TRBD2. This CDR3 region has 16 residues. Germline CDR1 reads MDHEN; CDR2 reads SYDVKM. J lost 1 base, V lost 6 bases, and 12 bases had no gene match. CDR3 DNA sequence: TGTGCCAGCAGCCCCGGGCGGGGGAGTCCATCCTACGAGCAGTACTTC. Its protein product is CASSPGRGSPSYEQYF. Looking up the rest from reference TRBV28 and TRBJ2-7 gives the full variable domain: DVKVTQSSRYLVKRTGEKVFLECVQDMDHENMFWYRQDPGLGLRLIYFSYDVKMKEKGDIPEGYSVSREKKERFSLILESASTNQTSMYLCASSPGRGSPSYEQYFGPGTRLTVT.

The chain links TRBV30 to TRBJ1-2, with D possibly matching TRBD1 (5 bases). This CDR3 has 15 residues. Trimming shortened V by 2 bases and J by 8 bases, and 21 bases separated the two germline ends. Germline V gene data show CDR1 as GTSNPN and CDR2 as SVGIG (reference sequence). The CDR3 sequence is CAWSSGSDELEGYTF. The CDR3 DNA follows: TGTGCCTGGAGTTCAGGGTCCGACGAGTTGGAGGGCTACACCTTC.

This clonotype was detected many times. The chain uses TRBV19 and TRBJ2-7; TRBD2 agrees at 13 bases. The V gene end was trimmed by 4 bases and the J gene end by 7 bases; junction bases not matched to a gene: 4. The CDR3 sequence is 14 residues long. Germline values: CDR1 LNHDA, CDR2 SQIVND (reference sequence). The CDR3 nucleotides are TGTGCCAGTAGTACCCCGGGACTAGCGGGGGAGCAGTACTTC. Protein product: CASSTPGLAGEQYF.